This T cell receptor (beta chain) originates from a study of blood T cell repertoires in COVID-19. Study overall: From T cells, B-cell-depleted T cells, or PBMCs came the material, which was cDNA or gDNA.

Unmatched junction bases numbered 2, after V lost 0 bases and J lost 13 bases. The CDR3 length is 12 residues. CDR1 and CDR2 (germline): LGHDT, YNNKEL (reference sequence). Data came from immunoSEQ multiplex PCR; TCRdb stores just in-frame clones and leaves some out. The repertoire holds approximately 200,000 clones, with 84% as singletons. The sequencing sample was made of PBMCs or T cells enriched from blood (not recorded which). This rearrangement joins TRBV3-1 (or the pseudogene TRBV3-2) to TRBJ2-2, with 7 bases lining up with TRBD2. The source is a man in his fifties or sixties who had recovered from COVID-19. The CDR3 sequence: CASSQELAVLFF. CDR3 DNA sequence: TGTGCCAGCAGCCAAGAGCTAGCGGTGCTGTTTTTT.